The present T cell receptor beta chain was sequenced within a study of blood T cell repertoires in COVID-19 (dated by TCRdb to 2018 to 2020). Describing the broader study: Samples covering the acute and convalescent phases of COVID-19 were provided by collaborators in the United States, Italy and Spain. The material from the prospective study consisted of cDNA or gDNA derived from T cells, B-cell-depleted T cells, or PBMCs. The dataset comprised deeply sampled blood TCRbeta repertoires from subjects exposed to, actively infected with, or recovered from COVID-19. A freely available public database, intended as a resource for researchers studying the immune response to SARS-CoV-2, is where the repertoires were released. Samples came from the ongoing ImmuneRACE study (first 160 participants) plus 1,254 subjects from 6 global collaborators. Nearly every sample came with metadata listing a de-identified subject ID, COVID-19 status, age in years and sex. Where available, HLA class I and class II types were obtained from metadata supplied by the sample provider rather than from assay-based typing.

One collaborating source in Seattle enrolled patients while the patients were actively infected and followed the patients over time throughout the course of disease. Collaborating institutions collected whole blood in K2EDTA tubes following their own protocols. Collaborator samples were shipped for TCRbeta analysis as frozen whole blood, isolated PBMCs, or DNA extracted from either sample type. As regards this clone: The antigen it binds to is not known. No quality values exist for individual bases; no much larger clone is one base distant.

Study-level results and caveats: Clinical and demographic metadata were provided uncurated, with the amount varying by source and participant.

At the junction V is shortened by 3 bases and J by 3 bases, with 18 bases in between. CDR1 and CDR2 are drawn from the germline V gene: LGHNA, YNFKEQ. The CDR3 runs 16 residues from the cysteine to the phenylalanine. Just the 48-base CDR3 DNA is kept, in frame starting at base 1. TCRbeta CDR3 regions were amplified from genomic DNA using the immunoSEQ Assay, a bias-controlled multiplex PCR. The source study handled its data this way. The number of nucleated cells in each sample was estimated from the amplification of reference gene primers within the assay. To quantify the absolute abundance of each unique TCRbeta CDR3 rearrangement, sequence reads were collapsed and filtered. For each sample, productive Simpson clonality was calculated by taking the square root of Simpson's diversity index across productive rearrangements. What TCRdb holds here is the immuneACCESS table cut down to in-frame rearrangements. Part of the clones is not present; checked against another copy, under half of the missing clones reflect an unresolved V gene, and the others are unexplained. That table supplies the V and J calls and clone size; D and trimming were determined from the DNA. Counted in this sample were over 250,000 clones; approximately 91% of them appeared once. Approximately 2.5% of the sample lies in the top ten.

The TCR originated in a person aged 18 to 30 with COVID-19, enrolled during active disease. The rearrangement joined TRBV4-2 to TRBJ2-7; 6 matching bases give a weak D call of TRBD1. The sequencing input was peripheral blood. The CDR3 reads CASSQTDSPRIYEQYF. The DNA reads as follows: TGTGCCAGCAGCCAGACGGACAGCCCGAGAATCTACGAGCAGTACTTC.